The source of this T cell receptor beta chain is a study of blood T cell repertoires in COVID-19 (TCRdb year 2020). Some background on the complete study: Samples from collaborators originated in the United States, Italy and Spain and spanned both the acute and convalescent phases of COVID-19. Samples were obtained from the ongoing ImmuneRACE study (first 160 participants) and from 950 to 1,500 subjects provided by 6 global collaborators. The prospective study material was composed of cDNA or gDNA derived from T cells, B-cell-depleted T cells, or PBMCs. The dataset comprised deeply sampled blood TCRbeta repertoires from subjects exposed to, actively infected with, or recovered from COVID-19. Where available, HLA class I and class II types were taken from metadata supplied by the sample provider and were not determined by assay-based typing. A freely available public database, intended as a resource for researchers studying the immune response to SARS-CoV-2, is where the repertoires were released. Nearly every sample came with metadata listing a de-identified subject ID, COVID-19 status, age in years and sex. Broad study findings and their caveats: The amount of clinical and demographic metadata varied by source and participant and was provided uncurated.

V is cut by 4 bases and J by 0 bases, and the space between the germline ends is 7 bases. The CDR3 runs 15 residues from the cysteine to the phenylalanine. Just the 45-base CDR3 DNA is kept, in frame starting at base 1. CDR1 and CDR2, per the germline V gene (reference sequence), are LNHDA and SQIVND. TCRbeta CDR3 regions were amplified from genomic DNA by means of the immunoSEQ Assay, a bias-controlled multiplex PCR. The paper's data handling went like this. Within the assay, amplification of reference gene primers was used to estimate how many nucleated cells each sample contained. To quantify the absolute abundance of each unique TCRbeta CDR3 rearrangement, sequence reads were collapsed and filtered. Productive Simpson clonality was computed per sample as the square root of Simpson's diversity index over productive rearrangements. Entries here come from immuneACCESS through TCRdb and include only in-frame sequences with V and J called. Some clones fail to appear in such tables; in the studies checked, an unresolved V gene covers under half of the shortfall, and the cause of the remainder is unknown. V and J calls plus clone size are reproduced from that table; the DNA served to infer D and trimming. This sample is represented by some 150,000 clones; approximately 90% of them were singletons. About 2.9% of the sample is taken by the ten largest.

To note about this clone: The specificity of this receptor is unknown. No much larger clone exists at a distance of one base, and base qualities are not known.

Collaborating institutions collected whole blood in K2EDTA tubes following their own protocols. For TCRbeta analysis, collaborators shipped samples as frozen whole blood, isolated PBMCs, or DNA extracted from either of those sample types. The chain employs TRBV19 and TRBJ1-6; the D gene is unclear. Sequenced input: peripheral blood. The sequence derives from a man between 60 and 70 years old with active or convalescent COVID-19. The CDR3 protein is CASSTRSSYNSPLHF. The sequenced DNA is TGTGCCAGTAGTACACGGAGCTCCTATAATTCACCCCTCCACTTT. Beyond the CDR3, the reference TRBV19 and TRBJ1-6 genes provide the residues; the full variable domain reads: DGGITQSPKYLFRKEGQNVTLSCEQNLNHDAMYWYRQDPGQGLRLIYYSQIVNDFQKGDIAEGYSVSREKKESFPLTVTSAQKNPTAFYLCASSTRSSYNSPLHFGNGTRLTVT.